The table lists the clone carrying this T cell receptor beta chain with many counts. The target antigen is unknown. This sample is part of a study of T-cell reconstitution after alpha-beta-depleted transplantation in children. The TCRbeta library was prepared with unique molecular identifiers. TCRdb re-derived calls from the PCR reads in MiXCR, one entry per CDR3 protein. In the table there are roughly 350,000 distinct CDR3 sequences, around 15% of which are singletons. Study-level results: Some patients' high day-60 TCRbeta diversity was attributed to recipient cells surviving conditioning. T-cell counts and diversity were attributed mostly to newly produced T cells one year after transplant. Reported findings indicate that, about two months after transplant, alpha-beta T cells came from several hundred expanded clones, which were derived from non-depleted graft cells.

Germline CDR1 and CDR2: LGHNA and YSLEER. V lost 6 bases and J 0 bases, leaving 12 bases between the germline ends. The CDR3 has 15 residues. The clonotype was recovered from a male patient between 2 and 10 years old who had a stem cell transplant for acute lymphoblastic leukemia, so the T cells may come from the graft donor. The sample in question was PBMCs, mostly from graft donor cells, obtained 360 days after TCRalphabeta/CD19-depleted stem cell transplant. This chain links TRBV4-3 with TRBJ2-1; tentatively, D is TRBD1 or TRBD2 (5 bases each). CDR3: CASSHGTSSYNEQFF. The CDR3 coding sequence is TGCGCCAGCAGTCACGGGACCAGCTCCTACAATGAGCAGTTCTTC.